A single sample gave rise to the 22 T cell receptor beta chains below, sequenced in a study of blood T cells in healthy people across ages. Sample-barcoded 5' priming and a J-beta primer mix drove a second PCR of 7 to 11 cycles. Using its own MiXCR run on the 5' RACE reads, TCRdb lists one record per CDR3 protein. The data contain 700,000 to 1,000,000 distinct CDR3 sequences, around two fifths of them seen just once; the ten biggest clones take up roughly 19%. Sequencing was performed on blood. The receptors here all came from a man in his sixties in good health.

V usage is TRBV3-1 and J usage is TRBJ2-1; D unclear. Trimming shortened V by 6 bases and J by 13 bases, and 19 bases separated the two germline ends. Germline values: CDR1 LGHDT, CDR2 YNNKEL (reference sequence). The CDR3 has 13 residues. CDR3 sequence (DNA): TGTGCCAGCAGTCGACGGGCGGAAGAGACCCAGTTCTTC. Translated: CASSRRAEETQFF.

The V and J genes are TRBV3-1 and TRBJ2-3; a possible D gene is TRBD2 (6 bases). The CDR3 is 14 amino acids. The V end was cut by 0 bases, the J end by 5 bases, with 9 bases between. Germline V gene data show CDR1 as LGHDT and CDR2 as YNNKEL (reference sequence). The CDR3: CASSQDVTRDTQYF. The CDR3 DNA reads TGTGCCAGCAGCCAAGATGTGACTAGAGATACGCAGTATTTT.

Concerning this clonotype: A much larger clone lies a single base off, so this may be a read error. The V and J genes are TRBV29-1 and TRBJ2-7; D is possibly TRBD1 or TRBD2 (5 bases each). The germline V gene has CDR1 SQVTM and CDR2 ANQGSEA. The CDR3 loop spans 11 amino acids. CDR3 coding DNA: TGCAGCGTTTTCCGGGGCTACGAGCGGTACTTC. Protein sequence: CSVFRGYERYF.

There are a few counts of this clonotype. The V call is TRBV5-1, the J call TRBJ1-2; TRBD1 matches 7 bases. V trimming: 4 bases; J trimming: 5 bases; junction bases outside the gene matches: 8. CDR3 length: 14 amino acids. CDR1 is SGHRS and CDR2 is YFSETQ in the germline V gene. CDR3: CASSNGQDFYGYTF. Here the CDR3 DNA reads TGCGCCAGCAGCAACGGACAGGACTTTTATGGCTACACCTTC.

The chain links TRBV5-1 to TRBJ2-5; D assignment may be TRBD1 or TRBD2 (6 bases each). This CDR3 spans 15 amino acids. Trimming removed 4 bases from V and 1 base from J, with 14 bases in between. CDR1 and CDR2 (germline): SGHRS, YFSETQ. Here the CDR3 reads CASSKQWGAQETQYF. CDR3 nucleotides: TGCGCCAGCAGCAAGCAGTGGGGGGCCCAAGAGACCCAGTACTTC.

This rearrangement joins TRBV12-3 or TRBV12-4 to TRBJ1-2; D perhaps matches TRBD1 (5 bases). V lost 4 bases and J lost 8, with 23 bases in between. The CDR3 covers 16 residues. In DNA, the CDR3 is TGTGCCAGCAGTTCCTCAGGAAGCGCAAAAGGGGTGGGCTACACCTTC. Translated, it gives CASSSSGSAKGVGYTF.

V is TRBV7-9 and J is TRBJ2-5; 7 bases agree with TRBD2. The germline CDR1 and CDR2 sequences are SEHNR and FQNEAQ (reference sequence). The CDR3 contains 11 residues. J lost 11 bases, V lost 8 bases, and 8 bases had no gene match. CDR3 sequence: CASGEGNEQYF. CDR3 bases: TGTGCCAGCGGGGAGGGGAATGAGCAGTACTTC.

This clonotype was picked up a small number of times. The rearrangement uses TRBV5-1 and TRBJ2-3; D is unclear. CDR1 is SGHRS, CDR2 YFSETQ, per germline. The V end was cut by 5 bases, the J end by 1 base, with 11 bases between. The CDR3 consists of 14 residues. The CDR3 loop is CASRLMFGTDTQYF. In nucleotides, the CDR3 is TGCGCCAGCAGACTCATGTTTGGCACAGATACGCAGTATTTT.

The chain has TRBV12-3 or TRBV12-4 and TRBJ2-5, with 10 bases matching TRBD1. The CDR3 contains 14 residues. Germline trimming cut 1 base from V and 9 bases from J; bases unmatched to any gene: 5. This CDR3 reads CASSLEAGTGAQYF. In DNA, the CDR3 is TGTGCCAGCAGTTTAGAGGCGGGGACAGGGGCCCAGTACTTC.

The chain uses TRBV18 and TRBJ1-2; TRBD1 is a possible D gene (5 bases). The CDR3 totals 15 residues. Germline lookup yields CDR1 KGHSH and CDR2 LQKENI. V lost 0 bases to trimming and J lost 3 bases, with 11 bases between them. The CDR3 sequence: CASSPPQGPDYGYTF. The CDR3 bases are TGTGCCAGCTCACCACCGCAGGGCCCGGACTATGGCTACACCTTC.

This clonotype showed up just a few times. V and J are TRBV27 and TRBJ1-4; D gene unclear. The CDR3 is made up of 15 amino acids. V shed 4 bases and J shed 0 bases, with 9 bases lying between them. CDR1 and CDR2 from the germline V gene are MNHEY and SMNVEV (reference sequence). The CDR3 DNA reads TGTGCCAGCAGTTCCCAAGAGACAACTAATGAAAAACTGTTTTTT. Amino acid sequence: CASSSQETTNEKLFF.

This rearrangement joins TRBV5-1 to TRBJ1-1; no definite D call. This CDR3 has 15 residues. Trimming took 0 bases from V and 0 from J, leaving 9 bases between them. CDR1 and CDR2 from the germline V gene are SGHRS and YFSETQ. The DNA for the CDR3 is TGCGCCAGCAGCTTGGAGGCCGGAATGAACACTGAAGCTTTCTTT. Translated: CASSLEAGMNTEAFF.

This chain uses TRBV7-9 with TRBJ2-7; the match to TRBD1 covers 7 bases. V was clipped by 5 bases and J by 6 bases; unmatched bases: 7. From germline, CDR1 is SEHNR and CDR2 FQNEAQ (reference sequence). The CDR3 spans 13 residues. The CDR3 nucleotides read TGTGCCAGCAGCGTAGGGGGACAGAGCGAGCAGTACTTC. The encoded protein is CASSVGGQSEQYF.

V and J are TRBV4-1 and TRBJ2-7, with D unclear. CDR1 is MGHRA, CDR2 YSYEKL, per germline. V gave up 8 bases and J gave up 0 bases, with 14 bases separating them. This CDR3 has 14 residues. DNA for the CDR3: TGCGCCAGCGCCCCTGGGATCCTCTCCTACGAGCAGTACTTC. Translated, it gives CASAPGILSYEQYF.

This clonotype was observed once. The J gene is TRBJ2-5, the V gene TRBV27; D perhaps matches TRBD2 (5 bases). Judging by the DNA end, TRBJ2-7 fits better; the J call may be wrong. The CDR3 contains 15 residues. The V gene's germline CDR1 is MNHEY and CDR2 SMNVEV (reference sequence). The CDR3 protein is CASSVGGEPVYEQYF. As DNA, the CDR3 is TGTGCCAGCAGTGTCGGAGGCGAGCCCGTATACGAGCAGTACTTC.

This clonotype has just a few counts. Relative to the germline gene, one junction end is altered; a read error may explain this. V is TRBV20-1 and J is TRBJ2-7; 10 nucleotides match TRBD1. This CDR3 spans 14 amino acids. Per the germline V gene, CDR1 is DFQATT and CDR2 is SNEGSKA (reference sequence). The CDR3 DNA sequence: TGCGGTGCTAGAGAGGACAGGGGGACGTTTGGCCAGTACTTC. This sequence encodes CGAREDRGTFGQYF.

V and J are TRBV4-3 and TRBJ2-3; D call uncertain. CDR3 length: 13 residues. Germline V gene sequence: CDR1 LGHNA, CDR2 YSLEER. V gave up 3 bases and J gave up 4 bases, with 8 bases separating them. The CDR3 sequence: CASSHAQADTQYF. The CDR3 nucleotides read TGCGCCAGCAGCCACGCTCAGGCAGATACGCAGTATTTT.

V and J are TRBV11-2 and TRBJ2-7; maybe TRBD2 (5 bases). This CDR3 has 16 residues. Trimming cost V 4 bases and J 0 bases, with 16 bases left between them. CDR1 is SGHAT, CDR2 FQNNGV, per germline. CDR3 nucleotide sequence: TGTGCCAGCAGCTCAAGAGGGTTTCTAAGCTCCTACGAGCAGTACTTC. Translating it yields CASSSRGFLSSYEQYF.

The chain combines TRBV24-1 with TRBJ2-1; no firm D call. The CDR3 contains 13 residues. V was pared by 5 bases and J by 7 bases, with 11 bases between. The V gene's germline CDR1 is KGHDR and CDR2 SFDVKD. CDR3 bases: TGTGCCACCAGTGTCCCGGACGGGAATGAGCAGTTCTTC. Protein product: CATSVPDGNEQFF.

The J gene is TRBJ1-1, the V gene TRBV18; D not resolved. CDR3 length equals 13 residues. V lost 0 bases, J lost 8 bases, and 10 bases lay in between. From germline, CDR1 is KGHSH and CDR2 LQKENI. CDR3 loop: CASSPPSRKEAFF. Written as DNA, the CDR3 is TGTGCCAGCTCACCACCCTCACGAAAGGAAGCTTTCTTT.

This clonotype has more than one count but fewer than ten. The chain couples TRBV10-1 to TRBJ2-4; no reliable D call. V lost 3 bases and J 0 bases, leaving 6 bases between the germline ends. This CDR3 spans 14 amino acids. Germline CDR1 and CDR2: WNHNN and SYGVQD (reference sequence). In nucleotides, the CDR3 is TGCGCCAGCAGTGAATCCCTAGCCAAAAACATTCAGTACTTC. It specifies CASSESLAKNIQYF.

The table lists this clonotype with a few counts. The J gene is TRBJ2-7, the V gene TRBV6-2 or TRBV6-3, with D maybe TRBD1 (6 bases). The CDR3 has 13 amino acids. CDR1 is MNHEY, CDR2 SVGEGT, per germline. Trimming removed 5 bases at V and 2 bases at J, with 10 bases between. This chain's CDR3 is CASSQDRPYEQYF. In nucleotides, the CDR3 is TGTGCCAGCAGTCAAGACAGGCCCTACGAGCAGTACTTC.